The 5 T cell receptor beta chains reported below all come from one sample, sequenced in a study of regulatory T cells in long-lasting Graves disease. CDR3 regions were amplified by Arm-PCR using iRepertoire HTBI primers to build TCR beta libraries. A single record per CDR3 protein comes from TCRdb applying MiXCR to the multiplex PCR reads. The table has about 500,000 distinct CDR3 sequences, about a sixth seen once. Regarding time point: newly diagnosed GD, antithyroid drugs for less than 3 months. Making the TCR library involved RNA that had been extracted from PBMCs. The data also belong to a second study, concerning T cells in Graves' hyperthyroidism and ophthalmopathy.

The sequences come from peripheral blood mononuclear cells (PBMCs), collected at new diagnosis, from a patient treated with antithyroid drugs. The receptors derive from a man between 35 and 55 years old with Graves disease.

In its sample, this clonotype was seen many times. The V call is TRBV20-1, the J call TRBJ2-1; a possible D gene is TRBD2 (5 bases). Germline lookup yields CDR1 DFQATT and CDR2 SNEGSKA (reference sequence). V was pared by 4 bases and J by 4 bases, with 14 bases between. The CDR3 contains 14 residues. The CDR3 DNA sequence: TGCAGTGCTACCGGAGCCGGGATTTACAATGAGCAGTTCTTC. This sequence encodes CSATGAGIYNEQFF.

In this sample, this clonotype turned up many times. J is TRBJ1-5 and V is TRBV12-3 or TRBV12-4; D is uncertain. Trimming shortened V by 6 bases and J by 0 bases, and 6 bases separated the two germline ends. This CDR3 has 13 amino acids. This CDR3 is CASRRYSNQPQHF. CDR3 bases: TGTGCCAGCAGGAGATATAGCAATCAGCCCCAGCATTTT.

The genes are TRBV24-1 and TRBJ2-1, with TRBD1 identical over 9 bases. The CDR3 consists of 15 residues. With V trimmed by 4 bases and J by 4 bases, 4 bases remained unmatched. Germline assignment: CDR1 KGHDR and CDR2 SFDVKD. In DNA form, the CDR3 reads TGTGCCACCAGTGACACAGGGGGCTTATACAATGAGCAGTTCTTC. Residues: CATSDTGGLYNEQFF.

This clonotype was observed many times. V is TRBV7-2 and J is TRBJ2-1, with D unclear. This CDR3 spans 15 amino acids. With 0 bases removed from V and 0 bases from J, the gap between germline ends came to 6 bases. CDR1 SGHTA and CDR2 FQGNSA come from the germline V gene. The CDR3 nucleotides are TGTGCCAGCAGCTTAGCTGGGGTCTCCTACAATGAGCAGTTCTTC. It translates to CASSLAGVSYNEQFF. The full variable domain, its missing parts supplied by reference TRBV7-2 and TRBJ2-1, is GAGVSQSPSNKVTEKGKDVELRCDPISGHTALYWYRQSLGQGLEFLIYFQGNSAPDKSGLPSDRFSAERTGGSVSTLTIQRTQQEDSAVYLCASSLAGVSYNEQFFGPGTRLTVL.

This clonotype was counted at least ten times. The gene calls are TRBV7-9 and TRBJ1-6, with D possibly matching TRBD1 (5 bases). The CDR3 contains 14 residues. From germline, CDR1 is SEHNR and CDR2 FQNEAQ (reference sequence). V was clipped by 1 base and J by 10 bases, with 11 bases between them. The CDR3 region is CASSLVLEGSPLHF. The CDR3 DNA reads TGTGCCAGCAGCTTAGTTCTGGAGGGGTCACCCCTCCACTTT.